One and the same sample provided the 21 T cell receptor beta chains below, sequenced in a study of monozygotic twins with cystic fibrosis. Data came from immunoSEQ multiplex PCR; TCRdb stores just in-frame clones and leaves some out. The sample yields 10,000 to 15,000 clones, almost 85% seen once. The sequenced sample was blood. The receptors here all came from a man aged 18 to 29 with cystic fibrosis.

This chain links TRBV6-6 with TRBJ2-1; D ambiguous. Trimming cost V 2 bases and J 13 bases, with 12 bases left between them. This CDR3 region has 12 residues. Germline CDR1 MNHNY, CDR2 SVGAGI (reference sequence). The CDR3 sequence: CASSYLLGSQFF. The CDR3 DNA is TGTGCCAGCAGTTACCTTCTGGGTTCACAGTTCTTC.

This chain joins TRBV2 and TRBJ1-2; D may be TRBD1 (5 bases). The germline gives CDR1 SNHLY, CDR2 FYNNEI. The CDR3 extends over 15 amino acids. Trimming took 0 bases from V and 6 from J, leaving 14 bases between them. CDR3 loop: CASSEAFTGMDGYTF. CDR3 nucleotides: TGTGCCAGCAGTGAAGCCTTCACAGGCATGGATGGCTACACCTTC.

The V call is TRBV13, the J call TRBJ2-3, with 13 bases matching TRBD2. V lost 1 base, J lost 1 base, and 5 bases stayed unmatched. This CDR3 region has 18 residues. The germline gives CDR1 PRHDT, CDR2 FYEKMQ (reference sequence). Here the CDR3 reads CASSLDRLAGGGTDTQYF. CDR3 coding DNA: TGTGCCAGCAGCTTAGATCGACTAGCGGGGGGCGGCACAGATACGCAGTATTTT.

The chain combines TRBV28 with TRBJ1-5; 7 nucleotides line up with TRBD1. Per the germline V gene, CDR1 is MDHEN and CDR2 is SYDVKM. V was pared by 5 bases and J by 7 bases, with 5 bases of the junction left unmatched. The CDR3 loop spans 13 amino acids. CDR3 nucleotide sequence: TGTGCCAGCAGTGACAGGGTTGGACAGCCCCAGCATTTT. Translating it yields CASSDRVGQPQHF.

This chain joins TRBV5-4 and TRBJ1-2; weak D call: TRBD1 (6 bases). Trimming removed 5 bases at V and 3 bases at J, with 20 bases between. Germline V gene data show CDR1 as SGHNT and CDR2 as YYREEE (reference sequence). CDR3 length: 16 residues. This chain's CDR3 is CASSPEEGRGHYGYTF. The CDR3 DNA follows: TGTGCCAGCAGTCCGGAGGAGGGCAGGGGCCACTATGGCTACACCTTC.

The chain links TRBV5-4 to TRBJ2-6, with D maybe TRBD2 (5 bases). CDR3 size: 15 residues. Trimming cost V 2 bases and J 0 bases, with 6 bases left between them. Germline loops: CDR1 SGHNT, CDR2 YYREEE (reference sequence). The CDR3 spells CASSFEGSGANVLTF. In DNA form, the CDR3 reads TGTGCCAGCAGCTTCGAGGGCTCTGGGGCCAACGTCCTGACTTTC.

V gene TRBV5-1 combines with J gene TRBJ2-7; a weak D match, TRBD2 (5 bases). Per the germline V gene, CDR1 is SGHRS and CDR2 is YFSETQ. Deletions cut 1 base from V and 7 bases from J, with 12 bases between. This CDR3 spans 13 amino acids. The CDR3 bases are TGCGCCAGCAGCTTGTTGGGCTCGGGGGAGCAGTACTTC. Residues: CASSLLGSGEQYF. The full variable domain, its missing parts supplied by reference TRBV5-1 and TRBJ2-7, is KAGVTQTPRYLIKTRGQQVTLSCSPISGHRSVSWYQQTPGQGLQFLFEYFSETQRNKGNFPGRFSGRQFSNSRSEMNVSTLELGDSALYLCASSLLGSGEQYFGPGTRLTVT.

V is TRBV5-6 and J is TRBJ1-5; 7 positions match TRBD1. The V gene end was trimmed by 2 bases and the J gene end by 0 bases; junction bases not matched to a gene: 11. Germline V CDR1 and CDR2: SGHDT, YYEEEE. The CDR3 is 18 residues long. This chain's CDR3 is CASSLRRRDRDSNQPQHF. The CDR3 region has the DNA TGTGCCAGCAGCTTACGCCGAAGGGACAGAGATAGCAATCAGCCCCAGCATTTT.

CDR3 protein: CASSFRSQRLLGNTIYF. The CDR3 DNA reads as TGTGCCAGCAGCTTTAGATCCCAGCGACTTCTTGGAAACACCATATATTTT. The chain couples TRBV7-8 to TRBJ1-3; the D is unclear. Germline lookup yields CDR1 SGHVS and CDR2 FQNEAQ. V lost 3 bases and J 3 bases, leaving 18 bases between the germline ends. CDR3 length: 17 amino acids.

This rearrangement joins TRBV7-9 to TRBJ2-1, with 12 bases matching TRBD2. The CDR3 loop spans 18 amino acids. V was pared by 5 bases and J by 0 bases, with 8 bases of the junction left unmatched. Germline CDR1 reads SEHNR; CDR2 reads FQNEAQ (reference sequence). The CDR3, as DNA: TGTGCCAGCAGCACTAGCCCTAGCGGGGGGGCCTCCTACAATGAGCAGTTCTTC. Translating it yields CASSTSPSGGASYNEQFF.

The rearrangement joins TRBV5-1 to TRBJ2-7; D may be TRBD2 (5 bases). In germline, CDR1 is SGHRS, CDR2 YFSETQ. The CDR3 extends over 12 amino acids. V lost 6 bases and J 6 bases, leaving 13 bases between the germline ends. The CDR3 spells CASTAAGAEQYF. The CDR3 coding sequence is TGCGCCAGCACGGCGGCGGGCGCCGAGCAGTACTTC. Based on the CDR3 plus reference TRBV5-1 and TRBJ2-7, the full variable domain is KAGVTQTPRYLIKTRGQQVTLSCSPISGHRSVSWYQQTPGQGLQFLFEYFSETQRNKGNFPGRFSGRQFSNSRSEMNVSTLELGDSALYLCASTAAGAEQYFGPGTRLTVT.

Written as DNA, the CDR3 is TGTGCCAGCAGCCCAGGGACAGCGAACACTGAAGCTTTCTTT. As protein: CASSPGTANTEAFF. J is TRBJ1-1 and V is TRBV7-3, with 7 bases lining up with TRBD1. The CDR3 runs 14 residues. Germline CDR1 reads SGHTA; CDR2 reads FQGTGA. V lost 5 bases to trimming and J lost 1 base; unmatched junction nucleotides: 4.

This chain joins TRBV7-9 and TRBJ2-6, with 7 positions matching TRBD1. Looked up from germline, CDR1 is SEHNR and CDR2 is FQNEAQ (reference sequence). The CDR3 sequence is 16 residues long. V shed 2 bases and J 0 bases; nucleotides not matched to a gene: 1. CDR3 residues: CASSLYRGSGANVLTF. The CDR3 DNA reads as TGTGCCAGCAGCTTATACAGGGGCTCTGGGGCCAACGTCCTGACTTTC.

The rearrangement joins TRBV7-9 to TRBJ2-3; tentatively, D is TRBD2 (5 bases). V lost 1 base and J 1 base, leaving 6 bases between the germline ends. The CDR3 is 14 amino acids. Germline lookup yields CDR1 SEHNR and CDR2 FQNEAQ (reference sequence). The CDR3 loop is CASSLGSGTDTQYF. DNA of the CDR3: TGTGCCAGCAGCTTAGGTAGCGGCACAGATACGCAGTATTTT.

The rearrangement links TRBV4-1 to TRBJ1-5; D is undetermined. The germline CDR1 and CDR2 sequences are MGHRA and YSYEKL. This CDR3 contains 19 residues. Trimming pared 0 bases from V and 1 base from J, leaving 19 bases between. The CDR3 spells CASSQEIQLGPWSNQPQHF. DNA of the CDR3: TGCGCCAGCAGCCAAGAGATCCAGTTGGGCCCGTGGAGCAATCAGCCCCAGCATTTT.

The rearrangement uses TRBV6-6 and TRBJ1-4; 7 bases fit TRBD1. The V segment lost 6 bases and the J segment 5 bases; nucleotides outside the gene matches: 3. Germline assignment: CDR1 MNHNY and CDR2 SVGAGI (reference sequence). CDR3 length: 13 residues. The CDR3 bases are TGTGCCAGCAGGCCGGGACAGAATGAAAAACTGTTTTTT. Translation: CASRPGQNEKLFF.

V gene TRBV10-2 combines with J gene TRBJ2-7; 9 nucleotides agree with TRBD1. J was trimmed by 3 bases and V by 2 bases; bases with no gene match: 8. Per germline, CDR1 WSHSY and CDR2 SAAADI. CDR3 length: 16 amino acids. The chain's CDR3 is CASSEGTGGLGYEQYF. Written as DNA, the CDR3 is TGCGCCAGCAGTGAGGGTACAGGGGGCCTAGGCTACGAGCAGTACTTC.

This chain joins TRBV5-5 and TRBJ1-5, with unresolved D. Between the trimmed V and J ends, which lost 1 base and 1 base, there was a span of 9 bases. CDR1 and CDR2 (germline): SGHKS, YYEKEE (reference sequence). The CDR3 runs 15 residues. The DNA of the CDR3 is TGTGCCAGCAGCTTGACCGCTGCGAGCAATCAGCCCCAGCATTTT. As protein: CASSLTAASNQPQHF. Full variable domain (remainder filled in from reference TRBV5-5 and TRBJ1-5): DAGVTQSPTHLIKTRGQQVTLRCSPISGHKSVSWYQQVLGQGPQFIFQYYEKEERGRGNFPDRFSARQFPNYSSELNVNALLLGDSALYLCASSLTAASNQPQHFGDGTRLSIL.

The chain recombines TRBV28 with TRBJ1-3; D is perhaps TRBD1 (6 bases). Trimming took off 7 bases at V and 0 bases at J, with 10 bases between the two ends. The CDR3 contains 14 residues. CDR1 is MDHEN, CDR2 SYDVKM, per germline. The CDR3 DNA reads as TGTGCCAGCAACGGACAGTTCTCTGGAAACACCATATATTTT. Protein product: CASNGQFSGNTIYF.

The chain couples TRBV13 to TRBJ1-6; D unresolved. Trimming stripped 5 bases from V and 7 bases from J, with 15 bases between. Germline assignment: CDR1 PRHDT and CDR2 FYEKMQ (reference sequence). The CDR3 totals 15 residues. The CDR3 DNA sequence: TGTGCCAGCAGCCTCCAGACGGGCCCAAATTCACCCCTCCACTTT. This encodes CASSLQTGPNSPLHF.

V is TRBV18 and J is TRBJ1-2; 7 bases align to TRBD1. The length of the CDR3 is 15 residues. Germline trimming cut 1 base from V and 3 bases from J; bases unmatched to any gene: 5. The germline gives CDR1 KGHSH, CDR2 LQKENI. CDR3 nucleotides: TGTGCCAGCTCACCACAAAACAGGGGAGACTATGGCTACACCTTC. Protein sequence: CASSPQNRGDYGYTF.